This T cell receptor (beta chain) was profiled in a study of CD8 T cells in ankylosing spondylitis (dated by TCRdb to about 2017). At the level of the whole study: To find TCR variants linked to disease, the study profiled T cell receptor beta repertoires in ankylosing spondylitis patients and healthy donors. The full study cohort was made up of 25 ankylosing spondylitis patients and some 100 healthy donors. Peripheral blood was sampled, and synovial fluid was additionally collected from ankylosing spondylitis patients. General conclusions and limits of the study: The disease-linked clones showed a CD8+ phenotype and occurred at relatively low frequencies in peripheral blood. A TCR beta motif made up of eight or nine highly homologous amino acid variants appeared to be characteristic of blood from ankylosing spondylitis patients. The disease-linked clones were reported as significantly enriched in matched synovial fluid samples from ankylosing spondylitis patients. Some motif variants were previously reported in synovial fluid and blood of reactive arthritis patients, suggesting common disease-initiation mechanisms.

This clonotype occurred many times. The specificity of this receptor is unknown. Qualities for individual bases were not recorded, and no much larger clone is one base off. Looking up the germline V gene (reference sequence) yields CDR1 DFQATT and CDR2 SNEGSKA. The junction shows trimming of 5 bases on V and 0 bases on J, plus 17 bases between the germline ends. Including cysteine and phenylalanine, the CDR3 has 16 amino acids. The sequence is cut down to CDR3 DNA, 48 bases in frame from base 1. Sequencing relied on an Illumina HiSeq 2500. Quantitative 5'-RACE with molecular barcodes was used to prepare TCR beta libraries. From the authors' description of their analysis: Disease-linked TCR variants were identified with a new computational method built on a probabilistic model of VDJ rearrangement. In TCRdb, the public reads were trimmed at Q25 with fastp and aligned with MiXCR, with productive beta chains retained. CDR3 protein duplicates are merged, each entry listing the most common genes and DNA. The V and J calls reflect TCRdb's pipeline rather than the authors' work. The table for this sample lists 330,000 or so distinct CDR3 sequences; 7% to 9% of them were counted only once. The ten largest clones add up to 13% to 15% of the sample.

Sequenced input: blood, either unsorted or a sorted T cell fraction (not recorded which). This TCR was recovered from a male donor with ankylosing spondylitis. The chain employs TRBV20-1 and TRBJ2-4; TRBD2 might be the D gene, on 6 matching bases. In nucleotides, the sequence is TGCAGTGCTGATAGATGGCAGGGACTAGCCAAAAACATTCAGTACTTC. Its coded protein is CSADRWQGLAKNIQYF.